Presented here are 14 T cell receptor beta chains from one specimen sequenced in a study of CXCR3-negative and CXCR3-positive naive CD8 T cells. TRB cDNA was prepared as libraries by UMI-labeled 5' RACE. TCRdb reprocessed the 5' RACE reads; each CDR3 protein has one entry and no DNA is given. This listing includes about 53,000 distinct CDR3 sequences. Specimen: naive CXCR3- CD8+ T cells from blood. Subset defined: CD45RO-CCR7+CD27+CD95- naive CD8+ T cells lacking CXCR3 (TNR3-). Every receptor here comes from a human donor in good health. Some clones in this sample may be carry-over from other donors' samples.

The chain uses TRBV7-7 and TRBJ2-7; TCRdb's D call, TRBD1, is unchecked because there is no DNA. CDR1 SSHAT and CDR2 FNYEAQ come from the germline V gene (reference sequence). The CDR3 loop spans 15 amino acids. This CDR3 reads CASSLRTGKMNEQYF. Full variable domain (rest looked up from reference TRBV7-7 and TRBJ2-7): GAGVSQSPRYKVTKRGQDVTLRCDPISSHATLYWYQQALGQGPEFLTYFNYEAQPDKSGLPSDRFSAERPEGSISTLTIQRTEQRDSAMYRCASSLRTGKMNEQYFGPGTRLTVT.

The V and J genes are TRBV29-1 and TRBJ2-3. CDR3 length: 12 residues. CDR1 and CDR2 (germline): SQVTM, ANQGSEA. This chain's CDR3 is CSVAVSTDTQYF.

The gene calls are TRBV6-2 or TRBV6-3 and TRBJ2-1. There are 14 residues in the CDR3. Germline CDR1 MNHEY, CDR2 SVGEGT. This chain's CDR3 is CASCSRSSYNEQFF.

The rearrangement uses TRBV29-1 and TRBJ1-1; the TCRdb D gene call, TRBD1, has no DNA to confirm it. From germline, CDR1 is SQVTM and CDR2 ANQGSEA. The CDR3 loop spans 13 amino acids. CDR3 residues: CSGHDSALTEAFF.

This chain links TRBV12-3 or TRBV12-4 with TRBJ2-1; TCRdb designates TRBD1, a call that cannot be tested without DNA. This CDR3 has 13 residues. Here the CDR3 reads CASSIGGGNEQFF.

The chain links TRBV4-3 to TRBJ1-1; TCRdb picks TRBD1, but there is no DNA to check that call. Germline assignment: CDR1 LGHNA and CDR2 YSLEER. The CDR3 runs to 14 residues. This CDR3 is CASSPAAWGTEAFF.

Here the CDR3 reads CASSSGTGSTGELFF. The chain employs TRBV28 and TRBJ2-2; no DNA is available, so the TRBD1 call from TCRdb remains unchecked. Germline values: CDR1 MDHEN, CDR2 SYDVKM. This CDR3 has 15 amino acids.

This CDR3 is CASRQGGGTGELFF. The V and J genes are TRBV7-6 and TRBJ2-2; the D gene TCRdb calls, TRBD2, cannot be checked with no DNA. The CDR3 extends over 14 amino acids. Per germline, CDR1 SGHVS and CDR2 FNYEAQ.

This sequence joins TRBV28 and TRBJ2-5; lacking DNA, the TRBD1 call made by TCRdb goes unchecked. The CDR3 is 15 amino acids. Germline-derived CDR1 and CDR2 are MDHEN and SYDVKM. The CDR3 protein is CASSSWDRGLETQYF.

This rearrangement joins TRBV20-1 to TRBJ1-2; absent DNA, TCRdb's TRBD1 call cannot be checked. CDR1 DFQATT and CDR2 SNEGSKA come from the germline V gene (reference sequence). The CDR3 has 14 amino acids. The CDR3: CSARPGTSNYGYTF.

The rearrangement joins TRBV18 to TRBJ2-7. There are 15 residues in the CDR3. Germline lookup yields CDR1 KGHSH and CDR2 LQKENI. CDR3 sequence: CASSPSGTGPYEQYF.

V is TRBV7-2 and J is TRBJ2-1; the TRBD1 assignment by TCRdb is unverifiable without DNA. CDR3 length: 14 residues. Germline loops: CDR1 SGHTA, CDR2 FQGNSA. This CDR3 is CASTDEIRAHEQFF.

CDR3 loop: CASSAGKNEQFF. This chain connects TRBV19 to TRBJ2-1; TCRdb names TRBD1, which stays unverified in the absence of DNA. The germline gives CDR1 LNHDA, CDR2 SQIVND (reference sequence). This CDR3 contains 12 residues.

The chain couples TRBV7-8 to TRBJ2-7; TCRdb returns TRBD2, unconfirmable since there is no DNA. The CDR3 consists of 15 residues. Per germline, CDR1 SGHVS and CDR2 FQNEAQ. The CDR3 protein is CASSPMASGGVEQYF.